The T cell receptor beta chain under discussion was sequenced for a study of blood T cell repertoires in COVID-19. Followed over time, Seattle patients had been enrolled while infection was active. Original processing notes: Reference gene primer amplification gave nucleated cell count estimates. Sequencing was performed with immunoSEQ multiplex PCR; in TCRdb, only in-frame clones are kept and a portion is missing. For V, J and clone size, that table is used; D and trimming come from the DNA. The sample lists about 500,000 clones, about 91% occurring once. Germline CDR1 is LNHDA and CDR2 is SQIVND (reference sequence). Trimming took 5 bases from V and 4 from J; bases not matched to a gene: 5. The CDR3 is 15 residues long.

Sequenced material: peripheral blood. This TCR derives from a man younger than 35 with COVID-19, enrolled during active disease. The chain carries TRBV19 and TRBJ2-3, with 11 bases fitting TRBD1. CDR3 sequence (DNA): TGTGCCAGTAGTGCCCCGGACAGGGGGCCAGATACGCAGTATTTT. This encodes CASSAPDRGPDTQYF.